The clone carrying this T cell receptor (beta chain) turned up a few times. This specimen belongs to a study of blood T cell repertoires in COVID-19. Background on the study: Acute-phase and convalescent COVID-19 samples originated in the United States, Italy and Spain. PBMCs, B-cell-depleted T cells, or T cells were the source of the cDNA or gDNA that made up the material.

The CDR3 spans 14 residues. Trimming took 3 bases from V and 6 from J; bases not matched to a gene: 6. Per the germline V gene, CDR1 is LGHDT and CDR2 is YNNKEL (reference sequence). Per the original methods: Amplified reference gene primers provided the basis for estimating nucleated cell counts. TCRdb keeps only in-frame clones here, not all; method: immunoSEQ multiplex PCR. The DNA was the basis for D and trimming; V, J and clone size are from that table. The table records fewer than 250,000 clones, about 85% of them present only once. The material sequenced was peripheral blood. The J gene is TRBJ1-2, the V gene TRBV3-1 (or the pseudogene TRBV3-2); 8 bases line up with TRBD1. This clonotype originated in a man aged 40-55 years with acute or convalescent COVID-19. The CDR3 reads CASSHKGTGDGYTF. The CDR3 coding sequence is TGTGCCAGCAGCCATAAAGGGACAGGCGATGGCTACACCTTC.